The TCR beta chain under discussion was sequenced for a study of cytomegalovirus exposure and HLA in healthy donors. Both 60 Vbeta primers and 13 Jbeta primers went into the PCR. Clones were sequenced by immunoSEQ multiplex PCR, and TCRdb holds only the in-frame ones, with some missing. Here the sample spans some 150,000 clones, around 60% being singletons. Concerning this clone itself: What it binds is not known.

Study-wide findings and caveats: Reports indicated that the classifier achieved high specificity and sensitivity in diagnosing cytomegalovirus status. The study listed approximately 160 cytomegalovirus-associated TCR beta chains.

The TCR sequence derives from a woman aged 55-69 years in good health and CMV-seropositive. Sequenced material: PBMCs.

The CDR3, as DNA: TGTGCCACCAGCTTTCGACTAGCGGGAGAGGGGGAGCTGTTTTTT. Translated, it gives CATSFRLAGEGELFF. The J gene is TRBJ2-2, the V gene TRBV15, with 12 nucleotides matching TRBD2. V gave up 5 bases and J gave up 8 bases; unmatched junction bases: 6. The CDR3 is 15 amino acids. Germline CDR1 reads LNHNV; CDR2 reads YYDKDF (reference sequence).